This T cell receptor beta chain was retrieved from a study of shared clonotypes between healthy human individuals. About the research overall: Sampling drew on donors who were a couple of women and a few men aged 18 to 49. Study findings and constraints: The four-donor shared clonotypes exceeded non-shared clonotypes in generation probability, with non-shared ones scoring lower.

For this clone: Its antigen is as yet unknown.

Libraries were prepared by immunoSEQ multiplex PCR; TCRdb keeps only in-frame clonotypes and omits some of them. The sample has under 2.5 million clones, around 92% seen once; the top ten hold approximately 0.41%. The CDR3 runs 15 residues. The germline CDR1 and CDR2 sequences are SEHNR and FQNEAQ (reference sequence). V lost 1 base to trimming and J lost 3 bases; unmatched junction nucleotides: 4. The J gene is TRBJ2-7, the V gene TRBV7-9, with 9 positions matching TRBD1. The clonotype comes from a man aged 18 to 35 in good health. Some clones in this sample may be carry-over from other donors' samples. The sequencing sample was made of naive CD4+ T cells from PBMCs. As for subset: CD45RA+ positively selected. DNA of the CDR3: TGTGCCAGCAGCTTAGATACAGGGGGCCGCTACGAGCAGTACTTC. The encoded protein is CASSLDTGGRYEQYF.